What follows describes a single T cell receptor (beta chain). There is no known antigen for this receptor. One junction end disagrees with the germline gene, perhaps due to a read error. No patient had received any treatment before thyroid surgery. Using T-cell receptor beta sequencing, the researchers looked back retrospectively at clinical samples from patients, gathered between the early 2010s and the late 2010s. The library was prepared using PCR. Instrument used: Illumina HiSeq 4000. High-throughput sequencing was used to profile the TCR beta-chain CDR3 region of every patient. Turning to the authors' computational methods: Drawing on CDR3 differences between clinicopathological groups, the researchers built a classifier meant to tell apart patients with distant-metastatic papillary thyroid cancer. The Shannon index was used to assess repertoire diversity, and the Morisita-Horn index was used to assess tumor-blood repertoire similarity. TCRdb itself trimmed the public reads at Q25 with fastp, ran MiXCR and retained productive beta chains. TCRdb's processing, not the authors' own work, is the source of the V and J calls. Here the sample has fewer than 30,000 clones; 20% to 25% occur a single time. The ten largest clones capture around 30% of the sample.

The data are from a study of metastatic and nonmetastatic thyroid tumors (dated by TCRdb to the early 2020s). In terms of the full investigation: Repertoires from peripheral blood and from tumor or nodule tissue samples of malignant and benign thyroid patients were compared. General conclusions and limits of the study: In both blood and tumor samples, TCR beta diversity was reported to be significantly higher in malignant tumors than in benign nodules.

The sequence derives from a male donor with papillary thyroid cancer or a benign thyroid nodule (not recorded which). Some clones in this sample may be carry-over from other donors' samples. Sequencing was performed on blood.

CDR3 region: CARSSGTEYNEQVF. DNA sequence: TGTGCCAGGAGCTCCGGGACGGAGTACAATGAGCAGGTCTTC. The V and J genes are TRBV7-3 and TRBJ2-1; the D region is possibly TRBD1 or TRBD2, each matching across 5 bases. From its cysteine to its phenylalanine, the CDR3 spans 14 amino acids. The only DNA kept is the CDR3, 42 bases in frame from the first base. The CDR1 and CDR2 encoded by the germline V gene are SGHTA and FQGTGA.